Below, 9 T cell receptor beta chains from the same sample are listed, as sequenced in a study of shared clonotypes between healthy human individuals. Using immunoSEQ multiplex PCR, the repertoire was profiled, and TCRdb retains in-frame clones only, with some absent. The repertoire holds roughly 2,500,000 clones, with 80% to 95% as singletons. Specimen: naive CD4+ T cells from PBMCs. Subset described: CD45RA+ positively selected. These receptors were taken from a man younger than 30 in good health. Some clones in this sample may be carry-over from other donors' samples.

The chain recombines TRBV12-5 with TRBJ2-3, with D unresolved. Trimming took off 2 bases at V and 6 bases at J, with 9 bases between the two ends. CDR3 length: 13 amino acids. Germline CDR1 reads LGHNT; CDR2 reads FRNRAP. In nucleotides, the CDR3 is TGTGCTAGTGGTTTGCCCAATTCGGATACGCAGTATTTT. Translated: CASGLPNSDTQYF.

This chain uses TRBV9 with TRBJ2-3, with D possibly being TRBD1 (6 bases). Trimming left V 1 base short and J 0 bases short, with 15 bases between. Germline V CDR1 and CDR2: SGDLS, YYNGEE. CDR3 length: 17 residues. In nucleotides, the CDR3 is TGTGCCAGCAGCGTATCATCCCGGACAGACAGCACAGATACGCAGTATTTT. It is translated as CASSVSSRTDSTDTQYF.

A note on this clone: The sample carries other DNA sequences with the same CDR3. The chain is built from TRBV5-1 and TRBJ1-3; D remains ambiguous. From germline, CDR1 is SGHRS and CDR2 YFSETQ. The CDR3 extends over 13 amino acids. V lost 3 bases and J 0 bases, leaving 4 bases between the germline ends. CDR3 coding DNA: TGCGCCAGCAGCTCGGGCTCTGGAAACACCATATATTTT. Protein: CASSSGSGNTIYF.

The rearrangement joins TRBV9 to TRBJ1-2; 9 bases align to TRBD1. V dropped 5 bases and J dropped 5; count of bases not matched to a gene: 10. Germline values: CDR1 SGDLS, CDR2 YYNGEE. The CDR3 length is 15 residues. CDR3 region: CASRGQGSVYYGYTF. The DNA for the CDR3 is TGTGCCAGCAGAGGACAGGGGAGTGTATATTATGGCTACACCTTC.

This rearrangement joins TRBV7-9 to TRBJ2-1; D may be TRBD1 (8 bases). The CDR3 covers 18 residues. Germline CDR1 SEHNR, CDR2 FQNEAQ (reference sequence). V lost 1 base to trimming and J lost 1 base, with 17 bases between them. CDR3 bases: TGTGCCAGCAGCTTAGACAGGGGGGGTACATGGTCCTACAATGAGCAGTTCTTC. As protein: CASSLDRGGTWSYNEQFF.

This clone occurred once. V is TRBV5-1 and J is TRBJ2-1; no clear D. V shed 0 bases and J shed 6 bases, with 7 bases lying between them. Germline values: CDR1 SGHRS, CDR2 YFSETQ. CDR3 length equals 13 residues. DNA for the CDR3: TGCGCCAGCAGCTTGGACTTGGGCAATGAGCAGTTCTTC. Translated: CASSLDLGNEQFF.

The chain is built from TRBV5-1 and TRBJ1-2; D gene unclear. Germline V gene lookup returns CDR1 SGHRS and CDR2 YFSETQ. CDR3 length equals 12 residues. The V end was cut by 5 bases, the J end by 5 bases, with 10 bases between. The CDR3 nucleotides are TGCGCCAGCAGACCACTTGGGTATGGCTACACCTTC. Its translation is CASRPLGYGYTF.

This sequence joins TRBV18 and TRBJ2-1, with 7 bases that match TRBD1. This CDR3 spans 15 amino acids. Per the germline V gene, CDR1 is KGHSH and CDR2 is LQKENI. The junction had 10 bases not matched to a gene; V was cut back by 6 bases and J by 5 bases. CDR3 coding DNA: TGTGCCAGCTCCGTAAGACAGGGTTTCAACAATGAGCAGTTCTTC. This gives the protein CASSVRQGFNNEQFF.

The chain carries TRBV28 and TRBJ2-2; perhaps D is TRBD1 or TRBD2 (6 bases each). CDR1 is MDHEN and CDR2 is SYDVKM in the germline V gene. The germline V and J ends were trimmed by 2 bases and 4 bases, with 11 bases remaining between them. The CDR3 runs to 15 residues. The CDR3 region is CASSLRGTGTGELFF. For the CDR3, the DNA is TGTGCCAGCAGTTTAAGGGGGACTGGCACCGGGGAGCTGTTTTTT.